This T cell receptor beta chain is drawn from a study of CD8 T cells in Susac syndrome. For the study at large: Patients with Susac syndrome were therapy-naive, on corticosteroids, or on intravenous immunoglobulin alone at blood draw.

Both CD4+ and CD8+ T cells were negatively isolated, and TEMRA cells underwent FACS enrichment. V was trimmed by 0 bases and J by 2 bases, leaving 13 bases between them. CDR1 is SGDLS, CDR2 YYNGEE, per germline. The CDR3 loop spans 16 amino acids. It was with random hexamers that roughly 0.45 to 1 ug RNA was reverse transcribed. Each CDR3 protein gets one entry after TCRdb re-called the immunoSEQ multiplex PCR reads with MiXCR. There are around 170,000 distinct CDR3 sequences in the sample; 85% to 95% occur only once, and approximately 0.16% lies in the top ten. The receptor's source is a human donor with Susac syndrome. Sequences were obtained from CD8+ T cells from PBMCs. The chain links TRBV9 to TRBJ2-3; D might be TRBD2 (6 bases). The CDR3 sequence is CASSVEGGASTDTQYF. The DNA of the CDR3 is TGTGCCAGCAGCGTAGAGGGCGGGGCCTCCACAGATACGCAGTATTTT. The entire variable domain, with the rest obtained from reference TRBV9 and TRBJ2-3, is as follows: DSGVTQTPKHLITATGQRVTLRCSPRSGDLSVYWYQQSLDQGLQFLIQYYNGEERAKGNILERFSAQQFPDLHSELNLSSLELGDSALYFCASSVEGGASTDTQYFGPGTRLTVL.